This T cell receptor (beta chain) was captured by sequencing in a study of beta chain features in type 1 diabetes. This CDR3 is 13 amino acids long. Germline V CDR1 and CDR2: SGHTA, FQGNSA. V shed 3 bases, J shed 12 bases, and the junction held 10 bases outside the gene matches. The study reverse transcribed the entire isolated RNA, so it sequenced expressed TCRB transcripts. Measured with immunoSEQ multiplex PCR; TCRdb has only the in-frame clones, and not every one. The sample shows roughly 150,000 clones, roughly 11% of them seen only once. Sorted cells reached over 95% purity in every population. Study conclusions and caveats: Patients with type 1 diabetes carried fewer insertions and had more deletions at their VDJ junctions. PCR might show a preference for shorter templates, equally across patients and controls.

This clone was recorded a few times. The target antigen is unknown. The chain links TRBV7-2 to TRBJ1-1; 7 bases line up with TRBD1. This TCR was recovered from a man aged 18 to 29 in good health. Material: central memory CD4+ T cells from blood. CDR3 in DNA: TGTGCCAGCAGCTTCGGACAGGTGGACTCGACTTTCTTT. Encoded protein: CASSFGQVDSTFF.